A single sample gave rise to the 25 T cell receptor beta chains below, sequenced in a study of cytomegalovirus exposure and HLA in healthy donors. The data were produced by immunoSEQ multiplex PCR, yet TCRdb's version contains in-frame clones alone and is incomplete. The table has about 190,000 clones, roughly 82% seen once; the top ten hold roughly 7.5%. Sequenced material: PBMCs. The receptor set was obtained from a man aged 18 to 35 in good health and CMV-seropositive.

CDR3 bases: TGTGCCAGCAGTGATCAGGGGTTTGAGGGCTACACCTTC. It translates to CASSDQGFEGYTF. The V and J genes are TRBV6-1 and TRBJ1-2; TRBD1 is a possible D gene (6 bases). CDR3 length: 13 amino acids. Germline V gene sequence: CDR1 MNHNS, CDR2 SASEGT. V shed 3 bases and J shed 8 bases, with 13 bases lying between them.

The V and J genes are TRBV12-5 and TRBJ1-5; 8 bases align to TRBD1. The J segment lost 5 bases and the V segment lost 5 bases, leaving 8 bases of the junction unmatched. Germline V gene lookup returns CDR1 LGHNT and CDR2 FRNRAP. The CDR3 length is 15 residues. CDR3 in amino acids: CASGIQQGGDQPQHF. The CDR3 nucleotides are TGTGCTAGTGGTATACAACAGGGGGGGGATCAGCCCCAGCATTTT.

The J gene is TRBJ2-1, the V gene TRBV5-1, with 12 bases lining up with TRBD2. CDR3 size: 14 residues. Per the germline V gene, CDR1 is SGHRS and CDR2 is YFSETQ. Trimming cost V 0 bases and J 10 bases; bases outside gene matches: 2. This chain's CDR3 is CASSLGTSGTEQFF. In DNA, the CDR3 is TGCGCCAGCAGCTTGGGGACTAGCGGGACCGAGCAGTTCTTC.

The CDR3 here is CASSIRQGRSGNTIYF. In nucleotides, the CDR3 is TGTGCCAGCAGCATACGACAGGGAAGGTCTGGAAACACCATATATTTT. J is TRBJ1-3 and V is TRBV7-2; the match to TRBD1 covers 7 bases. J lost 1 base, V lost 5 bases, and 8 bases had no gene match. The CDR3 runs to 16 residues. Germline CDR1 reads SGHTA; CDR2 reads FQGNSA. The full variable domain, its missing parts supplied by reference TRBV7-2 and TRBJ1-3, is GAGVSQSPSNKVTEKGKDVELRCDPISGHTALYWYRQSLGQGLEFLIYFQGNSAPDKSGLPSDRFSAERTGGSVSTLTIQRTQQEDSAVYLCASSIRQGRSGNTIYFGEGSWLTVV.

The chain is built from TRBV4-1 and TRBJ1-2; D is uncertain. In germline, CDR1 is MGHRA, CDR2 YSYEKL. V lost 2 bases to trimming and J lost 5 bases, with 9 bases between them. The CDR3 runs to 13 residues. CDR3 nucleotides: TGCGCCAGCAGCCAATTATACTTATATGGCTACACCTTC. It encodes CASSQLYLYGYTF.

CDR3 in DNA: TGTGCCAGCAGCTTAGGTGGGAGACGAGAGACCCAGTACTTC. Encoded protein: CASSLGGRRETQYF. The rearrangement uses TRBV7-2 and TRBJ2-5; weak D call: TRBD2 (5 bases). This CDR3 is built from 14 residues. V dropped 1 base and J dropped 4 bases, with 10 bases sitting between them. The germline V gene encodes CDR1 SGHTA and CDR2 FQGNSA.

V and J are TRBV30 and TRBJ2-7, with 9 bases identical to TRBD1. In germline, CDR1 is GTSNPN, CDR2 SVGIG (reference sequence). The CDR3 is made up of 15 amino acids. Unmatched junction bases numbered 6, after V lost 1 base and J lost 2 bases. In nucleotides, the CDR3 is TGTGCCTGGAGTGACCTCCGGGACAGGGCCTACGAGCAGTACTTC. Its translation: CAWSDLRDRAYEQYF.

The chain joins TRBV4-2 to TRBJ2-1; the D gene is possibly TRBD2 (6 bases). There are 16 residues in the CDR3. V was shortened by 3 bases and J by 4 bases, with 16 bases between the two germline ends. CDR1 LGHNA and CDR2 YNFKEQ come from the germline V gene. CDR3 bases: TGTGCCAGCAGCCACACTGGCGTAGCGGATTACAATGAGCAGTTCTTC. It encodes CASSHTGVADYNEQFF.

The chain links TRBV19 to TRBJ1-1, with a weak D call TRBD1 (6 bases). The V gene's germline CDR1 is LNHDA and CDR2 SQIVND (reference sequence). The CDR3 consists of 14 residues. The V end lost 5 bases, the J end lost 0 bases, and 10 bases lay between the germline ends. The CDR3 protein is CASSLTGLNTEAFF. CDR3 DNA sequence: TGTGCCAGTAGTTTGACAGGCCTGAACACTGAAGCTTTCTTT.

The chain has TRBV5-4 and TRBJ2-5, with 12 bases that match TRBD2. With 0 bases clipped from V and 4 bases from J, the junction kept 1 base outside the gene matches. This CDR3 region has 15 residues. Germline CDR1 reads SGHNT; CDR2 reads YYREEE (reference sequence). The CDR3 is CASSLVLAGGETQYF. As DNA, the CDR3 is TGTGCCAGCAGCTTGGTACTAGCGGGAGGAGAGACCCAGTACTTC.

V is TRBV7-8 and J is TRBJ2-3, with 7 bases matching TRBD2. The junction had 14 bases not matched to a gene; V was cut back by 5 bases and J by 6 bases. Germline CDR1 SGHVS, CDR2 FQNEAQ. This CDR3 is built from 16 residues. The CDR3 sequence: CASSRASGTSQDTQYF. The CDR3 DNA sequence: TGTGCCAGCAGCCGAGCTAGCGGCACCAGTCAGGATACGCAGTATTTT.

This chain uses TRBV5-1 with TRBJ2-1, with 10 bases identical to TRBD1. CDR3 length: 17 amino acids. With V trimmed by 3 bases and J by 4 bases, 10 bases remained unmatched. Germline-derived CDR1 and CDR2 are SGHRS and YFSETQ. The DNA of the CDR3 is TGCGCCAGCAGCTCGAGTACCGGGACAGGGGAATACAATGAGCAGTTCTTC. Encoded protein: CASSSSTGTGEYNEQFF.

V is TRBV20-1 and J is TRBJ2-7; D perhaps matches TRBD1 (5 bases). CDR1 is DFQATT and CDR2 is SNEGSKA in the germline V gene (reference sequence). V lost 6 bases to trimming and J lost 7 bases, with 13 bases between them. The CDR3 has 11 residues. This chain's CDR3 is CSAGAEEEQYF. CDR3 in DNA: TGCAGTGCAGGGGCTGAAGAAGAGCAGTACTTC.

This rearrangement joins TRBV5-1 to TRBJ2-5, with 10 bases lining up with TRBD2. This CDR3 is built from 16 residues. Looked up from germline, CDR1 is SGHRS and CDR2 is YFSETQ. V lost 4 bases to trimming and J lost 5 bases; unmatched junction nucleotides: 11. In DNA, the CDR3 is TGCGCCAGCAGCCCGGGGGCTAGCGGGAGTGGGGAGACCCAGTACTTC. This translates into CASSPGASGSGETQYF.

This chain connects TRBV9 to TRBJ2-1; 8 bases agree with TRBD2. The germline V gene encodes CDR1 SGDLS and CDR2 YYNGEE. This CDR3 has 18 amino acids. The J segment lost 5 bases and the V segment lost 2 bases, leaving 15 bases of the junction unmatched. As DNA, the CDR3 is TGTGCCAGCAGCGTTGGGGTAGCGGGACGACAAACTCACAATGAGCAGTTCTTC. Translation gives CASSVGVAGRQTHNEQFF.

The rearrangement joins TRBV27 to TRBJ2-7; the match to TRBD2 covers 10 bases. Germline lookup yields CDR1 MNHEY and CDR2 SMNVEV (reference sequence). The CDR3 contains 15 residues. J lost 6 bases, V lost 6 bases, and 11 bases had no gene match. The CDR3 spells CASSRGSGRVIEQYF. For the CDR3, the DNA is TGTGCCAGCAGCCGGGGGAGCGGGAGGGTAATCGAGCAGTACTTC.

The chain has TRBV7-2 and TRBJ2-3, with D uncertain. Germline values: CDR1 SGHTA, CDR2 FQGNSA. Trimming cost V 5 bases and J 3 bases, with 12 bases left between them. The CDR3 sequence is 14 residues long. CDR3 in amino acids: CASSPLSGTDTQYF. DNA for the CDR3: TGTGCCAGCAGCCCCCTTTCGGGTACAGATACGCAGTATTTT.

The chain employs TRBV5-4 and TRBJ2-2; 7 bases are a match to TRBD2. The length of the CDR3 is 17 residues. Germline V CDR1 and CDR2: SGHNT, YYREEE (reference sequence). After removal of 0 bases from V and 1 base from J, the junction contained 6 bases not matched to a gene. The CDR3: CASSLAWDYGNTGELFF. The DNA for the CDR3 is TGTGCCAGCAGCTTGGCCTGGGACTACGGGAACACCGGGGAGCTGTTTTTT.

This chain joins TRBV28 and TRBJ2-6; D may be TRBD2 (5 bases). This CDR3 is built from 17 residues. V dropped 3 bases and J dropped 1 base, with 13 bases sitting between them. Germline CDR1 is MDHEN and CDR2 is SYDVKM. CDR3 DNA sequence: TGTGCCAGCAGTTTGTGGACTTTTACTTCTGGGGCCAACGTCCTGACTTTC. Amino acids: CASSLWTFTSGANVLTF.

The table lists this clone with a few counts. The chain recombines TRBV28 with TRBJ2-7, with D possibly matching TRBD2 (6 bases). V gave up 8 bases and J gave up 4 bases, with 9 bases separating them. Germline values: CDR1 MDHEN, CDR2 SYDVKM. The CDR3 consists of 11 residues. As DNA, the CDR3 is TGTGCCAGCGGGACTGCATACGAGCAGTACTTC. Translation gives CASGTAYEQYF. The whole variable domain, remainder taken from reference TRBV28 and TRBJ2-7, is DVKVTQSSRYLVKRTGEKVFLECVQDMDHENMFWYRQDPGLGLRLIYFSYDVKMKEKGDIPEGYSVSREKKERFSLILESASTNQTSMYLCASGTAYEQYFGPGTRLTVT.

The chain combines TRBV14 with TRBJ1-4; D is uncertain. There are 14 residues in the CDR3. With 3 bases removed from V and 0 bases from J, the gap between germline ends came to 5 bases. Looked up from germline, CDR1 is SGHDN and CDR2 is FVKESK. CDR3 bases: TGTGCCAGCAGCCACGCTACAACTAATGAAAAACTGTTTTTT. Its protein product is CASSHATTNEKLFF.

The chain combines TRBV5-6 with TRBJ2-7; 7 positions agree with TRBD2. Germline trimming cut 4 bases from V and 2 bases from J; bases unmatched to any gene: 6. The CDR3 covers 14 residues. The germline gives CDR1 SGHDT, CDR2 YYEEEE. CDR3 nucleotide sequence: TGTGCCAGCAGCCCACTTCGGGGGGCCTACGAGCAGTACTTC. Its translation is CASSPLRGAYEQYF.

This chain connects TRBV6-4 to TRBJ2-1; D gene unclear. The CDR3 runs to 13 residues. The V and J ends lost 6 bases and 5 bases respectively, with 11 bases between them. Germline-derived CDR1 and CDR2 are MRHNA and SNTAGT. CDR3 nucleotides: TGTGCCAGCAGCGCAGGTCCAAACAATGAGCAGTTCTTC. Amino acids: CASSAGPNNEQFF.

The rearrangement joins TRBV27 to TRBJ1-2; D is uncertain. Germline assignment: CDR1 MNHEY and CDR2 SMNVEV (reference sequence). V lost 6 bases and J lost 4, with 21 bases in between. The CDR3 is made up of 16 amino acids. The CDR3 DNA is TGTGCCAGCAGCCCCAAGTTGGGAGAGGTTATCTATGGCTACACCTTC. As protein: CASSPKLGEVIYGYTF.

V usage is TRBV5-4 and J usage is TRBJ1-3; tentative D call: TRBD1 (6 bases). CDR1 and CDR2 from the germline V gene are SGHNT and YYREEE (reference sequence). This CDR3 is built from 15 residues. V was cut by 4 bases and J by 2 bases, with 13 bases left in between. CDR3 coding DNA: TGTGCCAGCAGCCGGACAGAAATCACTGGAAACACCATATATTTT. It encodes CASSRTEITGNTIYF.